The 26 T cell receptor beta chains listed next were all sequenced from one sample in a study of identifying expanded T cells in peripheral blood (dated by TCRdb to about 2019). Receptors were amplified or captured by the immunoSEQ multiplex PCR assay. TCRdb's version of the immuneACCESS table is confined to in-frame rearrangements and falls short of the full clone set. An unresolved V gene accounts for under half of the shortfall where checked; the remainder is of unknown origin. Within this sample are fewer than 55,000 clones, with roughly 80% of them counted one time only. The ten largest clonotypes hold less than 15% of the sample. Material: blood. The receptors originated from a person between 18 and 75 years old in good health.

V usage is TRBV6-5 and J usage is TRBJ1-5; D perhaps matches TRBD1 (5 bases). V was trimmed by 6 bases and J by 7 bases, leaving 19 bases between them. CDR3 length: 15 residues. CDR1 MNHEY and CDR2 SVGAGI come from the germline V gene. The CDR3 DNA sequence: TGTGCCAGCAGAGGTGGGGGTCAGGTGGAGCAGCCCCAGCATTTT. It specifies CASRGGGQVEQPQHF.

The chain carries TRBV7-2 and TRBJ2-1; D gene unclear. Germline loops: CDR1 SGHTA, CDR2 FQGNSA. The V end lost 2 bases, the J end lost 3 bases, and 11 bases lay between the germline ends. The CDR3 covers 15 residues. In nucleotides, the CDR3 is TGTGCCAGCAGCTTAAAGGGCGACCACTACAATGAGCAGTTCTTC. This codes for CASSLKGDHYNEQFF.

The V call is TRBV6-1, the J call TRBJ1-2; a possible D gene is TRBD1 (5 bases). The V gene lost 4 bases and the J gene lost 4 bases, with 13 bases spanning the gap. This CDR3 region has 14 residues. Germline assignment: CDR1 MNHNS and CDR2 SASEGT. CDR3 loop: CASSGRAGRYGYTF. CDR3 coding DNA: TGTGCCAGCAGTGGGCGAGCAGGGCGCTATGGCTACACCTTC.

V is TRBV7-9 and J is TRBJ2-5, with 8 bases fitting TRBD2. V was clipped by 5 bases and J by 2 bases; unmatched bases: 4. This CDR3 comprises 14 residues. CDR1 SEHNR and CDR2 FQNEAQ come from the germline V gene (reference sequence). CDR3: CASSLGREQETQYF. CDR3 nucleotides: TGTGCCAGCAGCCTCGGGAGGGAACAAGAGACCCAGTACTTC. The variable domain in full, with the rest retrieved from reference TRBV7-9 and TRBJ2-5, is DTGVSQNPRHKITKRGQNVTFRCDPISEHNRLYWYRQTLGQGPEFLTYFQNEAQLEKSRLLSDRFSAERPKGSFSTLEIQRTEQGDSAMYLCASSLGREQETQYFGPGTRLLVL.

V usage is TRBV5-6 and J usage is TRBJ2-7; weak D call: TRBD1 (6 bases). The germline V gene encodes CDR1 SGHDT and CDR2 YYEEEE. Trimming shortened V by 1 base and J by 2 bases, and 10 bases separated the two germline ends. The CDR3 has 14 amino acids. The CDR3 protein is CASSLIGDTYEQYV. The CDR3 DNA reads TGTGCCAGCAGCTTGATTGGGGACACCTACGAGCAGTACGTC.

This chain links TRBV6-1 with TRBJ1-2; 9 bases match TRBD1. Germline CDR1 MNHNS, CDR2 SASEGT. V was pared by 1 base and J by 8 bases, with 2 bases of the junction left unmatched. The CDR3 has 13 residues. The CDR3 DNA is TGTGCCAGCAGTGAAGGACAGGGGGGCGGCTACACCTTC. It is translated as CASSEGQGGGYTF.

This clone was detected only a few times. The chain joins TRBV9 to TRBJ1-5, with D possibly being TRBD1 (6 bases). There are 13 residues in the CDR3. Trimming removed 7 bases from V and 7 bases from J, with 15 bases in between. CDR1 and CDR2 from the germline V gene are SGDLS and YYNGEE. In nucleotides, the CDR3 is TGTGCCAGCGGAACAGGGTCGGGGCAGCCCCAGCATTTT. Translation gives CASGTGSGQPQHF.

The chain links TRBV11-3 to TRBJ2-1; TRBD1 might be the D (6 bases). CDR1 is SGHNT and CDR2 is YENEEA in the germline V gene. V was clipped by 4 bases and J by 6 bases, with 13 bases between them. There are 14 residues in the CDR3. For the CDR3, the DNA is TGTGCCAGCAGCTCGGACAGTCTGGGCAATGAGCAGTTCTTC. Residues: CASSSDSLGNEQFF.

V is TRBV4-1 and J is TRBJ1-2; a possible D gene is TRBD1 (5 bases). There are 14 residues in the CDR3. Looked up from germline, CDR1 is MGHRA and CDR2 is YSYEKL. V dropped 0 bases and J dropped 7 bases, with 12 bases sitting between them. The CDR3 DNA reads TGCGCCAGCAGCCAAGAGGGCAGGGTGGGTGGCTACACCTTC. Translation gives CASSQEGRVGGYTF.

This chain links TRBV7-9 with TRBJ1-1; D call uncertain. Germline loops: CDR1 SEHNR, CDR2 FQNEAQ (reference sequence). Trimming cost V 3 bases and J 7 bases, with 9 bases left between them. The CDR3 runs to 12 residues. CDR3 DNA: TGTGCCAGCAGCTTTTTGCAGCTTGAAGCTTTCTTT. It yields the protein CASSFLQLEAFF.

This chain links TRBV7-9 with TRBJ2-3; D is perhaps TRBD1 (6 bases). V lost 1 base to trimming and J lost 3 bases, with 8 bases between them. The CDR3 runs to 14 residues. CDR1 SEHNR and CDR2 FQNEAQ come from the germline V gene (reference sequence). In nucleotides, the CDR3 is TGTGCCAGCAGCTTAGGAACAGGGACAGATACGCAGTATTTT. Residues: CASSLGTGTDTQYF.

The rearrangement links TRBV7-9 to TRBJ2-1; TRBD1 agrees at 8 bases. Per germline, CDR1 SEHNR and CDR2 FQNEAQ (reference sequence). Unmatched junction bases numbered 4, after V lost 4 bases and J lost 2 bases. This CDR3 is 15 amino acids long. CDR3 bases: TGTGCCAGCAGCTCGACAGGGGCGGCCTACAATGAGCAGTTCTTC. It is translated as CASSSTGAAYNEQFF.

The gene calls are TRBV25-1 and TRBJ2-2; the D call may be TRBD1 or TRBD2 (6 bases each). Germline V gives CDR1 MGHDK, CDR2 SYGVNS. V lost 2 bases to trimming and J lost 2 bases, with 15 bases between them. This CDR3 spans 17 amino acids. The CDR3 region is CASSENPGAFNTGELFF. The CDR3 region has the DNA TGTGCCAGCAGTGAAAACCCGGGGGCTTTCAACACCGGGGAGCTGTTTTTT.

The chain employs TRBV11-2 and TRBJ2-1; 9 bases align to TRBD2. Looked up from germline, CDR1 is SGHAT and CDR2 is FQNNGV. The CDR3 consists of 16 residues. Trimming at V came to 0 bases and at J to 9 bases, leaving 9 bases not matched to a gene. CDR3 residues: CASSLEGLAGLSEQFF. CDR3 DNA sequence: TGTGCCAGCAGCTTAGAAGGGCTAGCGGGACTTAGTGAGCAGTTCTTC.

The chain couples TRBV2 to TRBJ2-1; tentative D call: TRBD2 (5 bases). The germline V and J ends were trimmed by 2 bases and 7 bases, with 18 bases remaining between them. CDR1 SNHLY and CDR2 FYNNEI come from the germline V gene. The CDR3 is made up of 16 amino acids. The CDR3 region has the DNA TGTGCCAGCAGTGAAAGAAGAGGGAGTTCCGGGAATGAGCAGTTCTTC. This codes for CASSERRGSSGNEQFF.

This chain links TRBV6-1 with TRBJ1-1; 8 positions match TRBD1. Germline V CDR1 and CDR2: MNHNS, SASEGT. Trimming at V came to 8 bases and at J to 0 bases, leaving 5 bases not matched to a gene. The CDR3 is 14 amino acids. CDR3 amino acids: CASENRGLNTEAFF. CDR3 DNA sequence: TGTGCCAGCGAAAACAGGGGGTTGAACACTGAAGCTTTCTTT.

V usage is TRBV18 and J usage is TRBJ1-5, with D possibly being TRBD1 (5 bases). The germline V gene has CDR1 KGHSH and CDR2 LQKENI. V gave up 8 bases and J gave up 4 bases, with 12 bases separating them. The CDR3 is made up of 13 amino acids. The CDR3 is CASTDSLNQPQHF. The CDR3 DNA is TGTGCCAGCACAGACAGCCTAAATCAGCCCCAGCATTTT.

The CDR3 here is CASSLEQGAYEQYF. CDR3 bases: TGTGCCAGCAGCTTGGAACAGGGGGCTTACGAGCAGTACTTC. The rearrangement links TRBV5-8 to TRBJ2-7; 9 positions match TRBD1. The germline CDR1 and CDR2 sequences are SGHTS and YDEGEE. J lost 4 bases, V lost 0 bases, and 2 bases had no gene match. CDR3 length equals 14 residues.

The chain combines TRBV18 with TRBJ1-2; 10 bases map to TRBD1. The CDR3 spans 16 residues. Germline CDR1 is KGHSH and CDR2 is LQKENI. The junction had 12 bases not matched to a gene; V was cut back by 3 bases and J by 8 bases. CDR3 residues: CASSPGQGHIGGGYTF. The CDR3 nucleotides are TGTGCCAGCTCACCGGGACAGGGGCATATAGGAGGAGGCTACACCTTC. Full variable domain (rest looked up from reference TRBV18 and TRBJ1-2): NAGVMQNPRHLVRRRGQEARLRCSPMKGHSHVYWYRQLPEEGLKFMVYLQKENIIDESGMPKERFSAEFPKEGPSILRIQQVVRGDSAAYFCASSPGQGHIGGGYTFGSGTRLTVV.

The chain combines TRBV7-9 with TRBJ1-5; 7 bases line up with TRBD1. V lost 0 bases and J lost 0; bases outside the gene matches: 11. The germline V gene has CDR1 SEHNR and CDR2 FQNEAQ (reference sequence). The CDR3 contains 19 residues. CDR3 amino acids: CASSLATSGRGYSNQPQHF. The CDR3 DNA follows: TGTGCCAGCAGCTTAGCGACATCGGGCAGGGGGTATAGCAATCAGCCCCAGCATTTT.

This chain uses TRBV10-2 with TRBJ2-1; D possibly corresponds to TRBD2 (6 bases). Germline CDR1 is WSHSY and CDR2 is SAAADI. This CDR3 contains 11 residues. The V and J ends lost 9 bases and 4 bases respectively, with 7 bases between them. The CDR3 sequence: CASREYNEQFF. CDR3 sequence (DNA): TGCGCCAGTCGGGAGTACAATGAGCAGTTCTTC.

CDR3 nucleotides: TGTGCCAGCAGCCGCCTCTCCCGGCAGCCCCAGCATTTT. It codes for CASSRLSRQPQHF. The chain has TRBV2 and TRBJ1-5, with D unclear. CDR3 length: 13 amino acids. With 6 bases removed from V and 7 bases from J, the gap between germline ends came to 13 bases. Germline CDR1 SNHLY, CDR2 FYNNEI.

The genes are TRBV6-6 and TRBJ1-2; D may be TRBD1 (6 bases). With 2 bases removed from V and 3 bases from J, the gap between germline ends came to 13 bases. Germline assignment: CDR1 MNHNY and CDR2 SVGAGI (reference sequence). The CDR3 extends over 15 amino acids. The CDR3, as DNA: TGTGCCAGCAGTTACGGTCAGGGGTCCGACTATGGCTACACCTTC. Its protein is CASSYGQGSDYGYTF.

This rearrangement joins TRBV5-4 to TRBJ2-3, with TRBD2 matching 11 bases. The CDR3 totals 16 residues. The junction had 5 bases not matched to a gene; V was cut back by 2 bases and J by 3 bases. The germline CDR1 and CDR2 sequences are SGHNT and YYREEE (reference sequence). The CDR3 loop is CASSFTSGGGTDTQYF. The CDR3 DNA follows: TGTGCCAGCAGCTTCACTAGCGGGGGAGGGACAGATACGCAGTATTTT.

The genes are TRBV30 and TRBJ1-3; D uncertain. The germline V and J ends were trimmed by 5 bases and 1 base, with 9 bases remaining between them. Germline V gene data show CDR1 as GTSNPN and CDR2 as SVGIG (reference sequence). The CDR3 extends over 13 amino acids. This CDR3 reads CAWSSTSGNTIYF. The CDR3 DNA reads as TGTGCCTGGTCATCTACGTCTGGAAACACCATATATTTT.

This chain uses TRBV30 with TRBJ2-2, with D perhaps assigned TRBD1 or TRBD2 (5 bases each). Trimming stripped 1 base from V and 3 bases from J, with 9 bases between. The germline V gene encodes CDR1 GTSNPN and CDR2 SVGIG (reference sequence). CDR3 length: 14 residues. This chain's CDR3 is CAWSAGTDTGELFF. CDR3 bases: TGTGCCTGGAGTGCTGGGACGGACACCGGGGAGCTGTTTTTT.